This TCR beta chain was obtained from a study of blood T cell repertoires in COVID-19. Germline V gene sequence: CDR1 LNHDA, CDR2 SQIVND (reference sequence). This CDR3 region has 17 residues. Trimming took off 2 bases at V and 2 bases at J, with 16 bases between the two ends. The repertoire was sequenced with immunoSEQ multiplex PCR; TCRdb's copy has only in-frame clones and lacks some. The sample lists tens of thousands of clones; more than 80% were seen once. Sequenced sample: peripheral blood. This chain uses TRBV19 with TRBJ1-5; D remains unclear. The TCR originated in a man aged 50 to 60 with acute or convalescent COVID-19. CDR3: CASSITGRSVGNQPQHF. As DNA, the CDR3 is TGTGCCAGTAGTATAACCGGGAGGTCAGTCGGCAATCAGCCCCAGCATTTT.